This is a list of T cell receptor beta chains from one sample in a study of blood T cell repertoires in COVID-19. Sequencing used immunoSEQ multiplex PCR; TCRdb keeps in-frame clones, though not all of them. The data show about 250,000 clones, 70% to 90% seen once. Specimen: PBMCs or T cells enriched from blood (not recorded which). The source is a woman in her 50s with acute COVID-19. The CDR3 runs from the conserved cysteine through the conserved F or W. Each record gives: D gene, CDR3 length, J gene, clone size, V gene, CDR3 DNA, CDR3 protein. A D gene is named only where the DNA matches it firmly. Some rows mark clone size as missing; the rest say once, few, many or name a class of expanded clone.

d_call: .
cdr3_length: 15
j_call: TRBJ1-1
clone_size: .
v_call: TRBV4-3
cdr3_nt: TGCGCCAGCAGCCGACAACAGAACATGAACACTGAAGCTTTCTTT
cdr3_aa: CASSRQQNMNTEAFF

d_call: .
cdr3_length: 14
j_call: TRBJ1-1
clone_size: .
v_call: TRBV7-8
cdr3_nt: TGTGCCAGCAGCTTGACAGTCATGAACACTGAAGCTTTCTTT
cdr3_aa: CASSLTVMNTEAFF

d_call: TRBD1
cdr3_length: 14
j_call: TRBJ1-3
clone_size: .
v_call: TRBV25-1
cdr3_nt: TGTGCCGGAAGAACAGGGGCGGGTGGAAACACCATATATTTT
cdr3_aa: CAGRTGAGGNTIYF

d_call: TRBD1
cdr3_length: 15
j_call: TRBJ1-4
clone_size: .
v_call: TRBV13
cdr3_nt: TGTGCCAGCAGCTTAGGCGGGACAGGGGATGAAAAACTGTTTTTT
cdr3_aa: CASSLGGTGDEKLFF

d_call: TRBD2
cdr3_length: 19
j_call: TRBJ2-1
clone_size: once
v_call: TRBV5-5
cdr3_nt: TGTGCCAGCAGCTTGTTTCGGTCGTCTTTGACTAGCGGGGGTCATGAGCAGTTCTTC
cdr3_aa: CASSLFRSSLTSGGHEQFF

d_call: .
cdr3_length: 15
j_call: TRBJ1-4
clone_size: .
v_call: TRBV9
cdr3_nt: TGTGCCAGCAGCGTCGGTCCGGGAACTAATGAAAAACTGTTTTTT
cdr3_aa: CASSVGPGTNEKLFF

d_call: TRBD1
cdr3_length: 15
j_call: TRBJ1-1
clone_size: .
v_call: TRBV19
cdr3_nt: TGTGCCAGTAGTATCCCCTACAGGGGGGCCACTGAAGCTTTCTTT
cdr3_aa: CASSIPYRGATEAFF

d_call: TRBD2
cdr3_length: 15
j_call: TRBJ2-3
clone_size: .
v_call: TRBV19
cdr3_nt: TGTGCCAGTGAGAGGGGCGGGGGGCCTGGAGATACGCAGTATTTT
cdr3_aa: CASERGGGPGDTQYF

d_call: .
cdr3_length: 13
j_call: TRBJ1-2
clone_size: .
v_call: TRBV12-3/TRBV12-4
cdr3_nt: TGTGCCAGCAGTTTGCTGGACAGCTATGGCTACACCTTC
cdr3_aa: CASSLLDSYGYTF

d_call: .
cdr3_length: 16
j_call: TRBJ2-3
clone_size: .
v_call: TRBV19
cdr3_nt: TGTGCCAGTAGTAACCGGGGGACGGGGAGCACAGATACGCAGTATTTT
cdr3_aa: CASSNRGTGSTDTQYF

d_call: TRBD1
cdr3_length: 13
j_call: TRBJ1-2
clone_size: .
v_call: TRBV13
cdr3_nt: TGTGCCAGCAGCCGGGGACAGGGTAGCCGCTACACCTTC
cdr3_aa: CASSRGQGSRYTF

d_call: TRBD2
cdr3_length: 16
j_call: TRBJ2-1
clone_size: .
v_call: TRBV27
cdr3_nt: TGTGCCAGCAGTTTACACCTAGCGGGGGGGAAGAATGAGCAGTTCTTC
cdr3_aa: CASSLHLAGGKNEQFF

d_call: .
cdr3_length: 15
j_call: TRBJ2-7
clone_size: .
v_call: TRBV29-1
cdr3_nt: TGCAGCGTTGATTTCCCCACAGGTAGCTCCTACGAGCAGTACTTC
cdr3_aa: CSVDFPTGSSYEQYF

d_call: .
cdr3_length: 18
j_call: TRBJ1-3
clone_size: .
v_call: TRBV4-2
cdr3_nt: TGTGCCAGCAGCCAACTGGGGAGGGTTGGACCCTCTGGAAACACCATATATTTT
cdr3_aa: CASSQLGRVGPSGNTIYF

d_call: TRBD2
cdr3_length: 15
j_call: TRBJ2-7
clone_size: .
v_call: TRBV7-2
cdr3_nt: TGTGCCAGCAGCGCTGGGCTAGCGGGAGTCTACGAGCAGTACTTC
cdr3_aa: CASSAGLAGVYEQYF

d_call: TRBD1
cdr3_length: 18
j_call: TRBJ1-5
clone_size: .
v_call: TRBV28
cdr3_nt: TGTGCCAGCAGTTCGATCTCGACAGGGGCCTTAAGCAATCAGCCCCAGCATTTT
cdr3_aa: CASSSISTGALSNQPQHF

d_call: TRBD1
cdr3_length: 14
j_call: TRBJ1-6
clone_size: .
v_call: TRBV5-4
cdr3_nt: TGTGCCAGCAGCTACGGACAGGGAAATTCACCCCTCCACTTT
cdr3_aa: CASSYGQGNSPLHF

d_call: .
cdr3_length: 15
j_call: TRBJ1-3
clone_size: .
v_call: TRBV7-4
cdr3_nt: TGTGCCAGCAGCTTAGTGATGGCATCAGGAAACACCATATATTTT
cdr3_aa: CASSLVMASGNTIYF

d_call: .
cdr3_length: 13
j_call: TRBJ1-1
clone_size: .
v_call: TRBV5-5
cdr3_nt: TGTGCCAGCAGCCTCTGGGCGAACACTGAAGCTTTCTTT
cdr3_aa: CASSLWANTEAFF

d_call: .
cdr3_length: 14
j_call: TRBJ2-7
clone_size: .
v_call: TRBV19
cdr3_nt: TGTGCCAGTAGCAACCGGGATCCTACCAACGAGCAGTACTTC
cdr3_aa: CASSNRDPTNEQYF

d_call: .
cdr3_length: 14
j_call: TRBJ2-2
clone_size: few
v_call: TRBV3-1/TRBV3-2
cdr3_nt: TGTGCCAGCAGCCAAGCTTGGAACACCGGGGAGCTGTTTTTT
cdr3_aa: CASSQAWNTGELFF

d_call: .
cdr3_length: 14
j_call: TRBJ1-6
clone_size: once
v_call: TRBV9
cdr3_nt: TGTGCCAGCAGCGCAGGACTGATAAATTCACCCCTCCACTTT
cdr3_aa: CASSAGLINSPLHF

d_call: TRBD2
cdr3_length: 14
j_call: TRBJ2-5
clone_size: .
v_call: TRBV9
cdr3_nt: TGTGCCAGCAGCCCTAAACTAGCGGAAGAGACCCAGTACTTC
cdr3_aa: CASSPKLAEETQYF

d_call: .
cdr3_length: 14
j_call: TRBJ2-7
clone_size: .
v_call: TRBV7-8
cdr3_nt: TGTGCCAGCAGCTTAGGCGCGAATTCCTACGAGCAGTACTTC
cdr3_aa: CASSLGANSYEQYF

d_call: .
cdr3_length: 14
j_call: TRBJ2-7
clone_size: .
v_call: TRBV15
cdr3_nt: TGTGCCACCAGCAGAGATACGGAACTAGACGAGCAGTACTTC
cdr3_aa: CATSRDTELDEQYF

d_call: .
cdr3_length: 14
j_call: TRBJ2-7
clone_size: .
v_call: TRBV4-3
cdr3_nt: TGCGCCAGCAGCCAAGGTTGGCGGGACTACGAGCAGTACTTC
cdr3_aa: CASSQGWRDYEQYF

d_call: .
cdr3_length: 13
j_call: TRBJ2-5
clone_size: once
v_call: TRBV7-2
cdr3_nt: TGTGCCAGCAGCTTAGACTACCAAGAGACCCAGTACTTC
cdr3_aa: CASSLDYQETQYF

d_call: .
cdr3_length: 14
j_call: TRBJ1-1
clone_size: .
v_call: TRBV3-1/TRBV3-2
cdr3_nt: TGTGCCAGCAGCCAATTAACAGGATCGACTGAAGCTTTCTTT
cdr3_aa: CASSQLTGSTEAFF

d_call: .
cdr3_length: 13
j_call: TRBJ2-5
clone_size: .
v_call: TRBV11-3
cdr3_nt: TGTGCCAGCAGCTTGGCGACTCAAGAGACCCAGTACTTC
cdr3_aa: CASSLATQETQYF

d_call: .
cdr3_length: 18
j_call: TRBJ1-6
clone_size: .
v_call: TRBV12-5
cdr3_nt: TGTGCTAGTGGTTTGGTACTATATAGGGCAGGGGTACTTTCACCCCTCCACTTT
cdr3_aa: CASGLVLYRAGVLSPLHF

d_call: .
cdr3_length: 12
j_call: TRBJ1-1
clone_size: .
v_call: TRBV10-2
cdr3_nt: TGCGCCAGCAGTGAAACTAAGCCTGAAGCTTTCTTT
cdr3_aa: CASSETKPEAFF

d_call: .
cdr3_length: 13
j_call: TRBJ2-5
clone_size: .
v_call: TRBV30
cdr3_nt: TGTGCCTGGAGTGTACGCCAACGGGAGACCCAGTACTTC
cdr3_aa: CAWSVRQRETQYF

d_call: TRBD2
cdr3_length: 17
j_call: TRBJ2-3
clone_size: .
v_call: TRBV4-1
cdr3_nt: TGCGCCAGCAGCCCGATGGTCAGCGGGGGTCTGGTTCGTACGCAGTATTTT
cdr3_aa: CASSPMVSGGLVRTQYF

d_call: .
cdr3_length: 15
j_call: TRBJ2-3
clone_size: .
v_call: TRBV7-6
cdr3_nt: TGTGCCAGCAGCCGGAATCCGGGAGACACAGATACGCAGTATTTT
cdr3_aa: CASSRNPGDTDTQYF

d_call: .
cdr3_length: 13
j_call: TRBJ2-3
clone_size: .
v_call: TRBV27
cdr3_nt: TGTGCCAGCAGTTCAGGGTACACAGATACGCAGTATTTT
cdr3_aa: CASSSGYTDTQYF

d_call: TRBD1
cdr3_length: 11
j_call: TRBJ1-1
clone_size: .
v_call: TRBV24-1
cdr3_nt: TGTGCCACCAGTGAACAGGGGGTAGCTTTCTTT
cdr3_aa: CATSEQGVAFF

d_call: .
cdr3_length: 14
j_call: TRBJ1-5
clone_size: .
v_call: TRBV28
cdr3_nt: TGTGCCAGCCGGACAGAATATAGCAATCAGCCCCAGCATTTT
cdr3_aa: CASRTEYSNQPQHF

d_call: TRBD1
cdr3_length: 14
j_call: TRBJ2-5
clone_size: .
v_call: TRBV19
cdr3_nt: TGTGCCAGTAGCCCGCAGGGGGCTAGGGAGACCCAGTACTTC
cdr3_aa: CASSPQGARETQYF

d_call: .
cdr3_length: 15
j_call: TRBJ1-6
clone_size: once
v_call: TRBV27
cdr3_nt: TGTGCCAGCATAAGGAATCGACAGGAGAATTCACCCCTCCACTTT
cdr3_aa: CASIRNRQENSPLHF

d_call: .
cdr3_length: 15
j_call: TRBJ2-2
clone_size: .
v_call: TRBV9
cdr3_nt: TGTGCCAGCAGCGTAGCCGGGACGAACACCGGGGAGCTGTTTTTT
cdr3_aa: CASSVAGTNTGELFF

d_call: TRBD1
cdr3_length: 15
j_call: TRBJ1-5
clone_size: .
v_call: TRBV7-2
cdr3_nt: TGTGCCAGCAGCTGGGACAGGGGATCTGGTCAGCCCCAGCATTTT
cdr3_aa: CASSWDRGSGQPQHF

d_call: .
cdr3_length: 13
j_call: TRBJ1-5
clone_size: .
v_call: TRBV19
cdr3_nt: TGTGCCACCCGGACAGATAGCAATCAGCCCCAGCATTTT
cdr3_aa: CATRTDSNQPQHF

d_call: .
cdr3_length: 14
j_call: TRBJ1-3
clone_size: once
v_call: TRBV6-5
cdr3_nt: TGTGCCAGCAGGACAGGCATCTCTGGAAACACCATATATTTT
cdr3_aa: CASRTGISGNTIYF